A few counts support the clone carrying this TCR beta chain. What it binds is unknown. Prepared libraries of TCR beta cDNA carried unique molecular identifiers. The yield from roughly 1 to 10 million T cells was roughly 500,000 cDNA molecules in total. Via MiXCR, TCRdb re-called the PCR reads, giving one row per CDR3 protein. The sample holds hundreds of thousands of distinct CDR3 sequences, 25% to 30% seen once. Looked up from germline, CDR1 is DFQATT and CDR2 is SNEGSKA (reference sequence). This CDR3 contains 13 residues. This specimen comes from a study of post-analysis software for immune sequencing data. Points from the study as a whole: Samples prepared in the same batch strongly co-clustered by F measure. Patients showed TRBV5-6, TRBV5-1 and TRBV20-1 among five TRBV segments more frequent than in controls.

The rearrangement joins TRBV20-1 to TRBJ2-3, with a possible D match to TRBD1 (5 bases). Sequences were obtained from blood. This receptor was taken from a girl aged 10 to 17 with multiple sclerosis. CDR3 bases: TGCCGCCCACTGGGGCGGAGCACAGATACGCAGTATTTT. Translated, it gives CRPLGRSTDTQYF.